Following are 26 T cell receptor beta chains from one sample sequenced in a study of T cell repertoires in cytomegalovirus infection (dated by TCRdb to the late 2010s). The label giving this sample's treatment or condition can be read as: in vitro stimulation with specific CMV peptide epitopes to enrich CMV-specific T cells. Sequencing took place on an Illumina HiSeq 1500. The public reads were quality trimmed at Q25 with fastp and then assembled into clones with MiXCR by TCRdb, keeping productive beta chains. Each CDR3 protein gets just one entry, which takes the most common genes and DNA from the rows behind it. This sample lists fewer than 650,000 distinct CDR3 sequences; under 45% were detected once. The ten largest make up 40% to 60% of the sample. Their antigen targets remain unknown. Source: cultured PBMCs, taken from culture after CMV antigen stimulation. These receptors were taken from a human donor in good health (CMV status not recorded). Some clones in this sample may be carry-over from other donors' samples.

The chain has TRBV7-2 and TRBJ1-4, with a weak D call TRBD1 (5 bases). Germline V gene sequence: CDR1 SGHTA, CDR2 FQGNSA. There are 15 residues in the CDR3. V lost 1 base, J lost 5 bases, and 11 bases lay in between. The CDR3 DNA sequence: TGTGCCAGCAGCTTAGAACCCAGGGCGAATGAAAAACTGTTTTTT. As protein: CASSLEPRANEKLFF.

This sequence joins TRBV12-3 or TRBV12-4 and TRBJ1-5, with 10 bases aligning to TRBD1. The CDR3 consists of 15 residues. The junction had 9 bases not matched to a gene; V was cut back by 11 bases and J by 2 bases. CDR3 coding DNA: TGTGCCTCAGCAGGGGGGACAGGGGGCAATCAGCCCCAGCATTTT. Encoded protein: CASAGGTGGNQPQHF.

For the CDR3, the DNA is TGTGCCAGCAGCTTATCGGCGGCATCTTACAATGAGCAGTTCTTC. Residues: CASSLSAASYNEQFF. This rearrangement joins TRBV11-2 to TRBJ2-1; no clear D. The CDR3 spans 15 residues. CDR1 is SGHAT, CDR2 FQNNGV, per germline. V shed 2 bases and J shed 4 bases, with 12 bases lying between them.

Only a few counts were recorded for this clonotype. The chain uses TRBV7-2 and TRBJ1-1; D gene uncertain. Trimming shortened V by 1 base and J by 0 bases, and 9 bases separated the two germline ends. The CDR3 covers 15 residues. Germline CDR1 and CDR2: SGHTA and FQGNSA. The CDR3 loop reads CASSLVPSMNTEAFF. In DNA, the CDR3 is TGTGCCAGCAGCTTAGTCCCATCCATGAACACTGAAGCTTTCTTT.

The chain employs TRBV5-6 and TRBJ2-1; D call uncertain. Trimming left V 4 bases short and J 0 bases short, with 11 bases between. Germline CDR1 and CDR2: SGHDT and YYEEEE. CDR3 length equals 15 residues. CDR3 protein: CASSPPTRSYNEQFF. The CDR3 DNA follows: TGTGCCAGCAGCCCCCCGACTCGCTCCTACAATGAGCAGTTCTTC.

This clonotype has at least ten counts. The V gene is TRBV7-9, the J gene TRBJ2-7; 7 nucleotides agree with TRBD1. The germline V gene encodes CDR1 SEHNR and CDR2 FQNEAQ (reference sequence). V lost 5 bases to trimming and J lost 1 base; unmatched junction nucleotides: 2. This CDR3 has 13 amino acids. CDR3 bases: TGTGCCAGCAGCGTGACAGGGTCCTACGAGCAGTACTTC. As protein: CASSVTGSYEQYF.

V and J are TRBV4-3 and TRBJ2-5; TRBD2 might be the D (6 bases). CDR1 is LGHNA and CDR2 is YSLEER in the germline V gene. The CDR3 extends over 14 amino acids. The germline V and J ends were trimmed by 4 bases and 5 bases, with 14 bases remaining between them. CDR3 amino acids: CASSPRLGRETQYF. CDR3 nucleotide sequence: TGCGCCAGCAGCCCCCGACTAGGGCGGGAGACCCAGTACTTC.

J is TRBJ2-1 and V is TRBV7-2, with TRBD2 matching over 13 bases. Germline lookup yields CDR1 SGHTA and CDR2 FQGNSA. The CDR3 has 17 residues. The V segment lost 2 bases and the J segment 4 bases; nucleotides outside the gene matches: 5. The CDR3 here is CASSLYLLAGGYNEQFF. In DNA, the CDR3 is TGTGCCAGCAGCTTATATTTACTAGCGGGAGGGTACAATGAGCAGTTCTTC.

The chain carries TRBV20-1 and TRBJ2-1; TRBD2 matches at 10 bases. The CDR3 runs to 18 residues. Germline CDR1 and CDR2: DFQATT and SNEGSKA (reference sequence). The V gene end was trimmed by 6 bases and the J gene end by 2 bases; junction bases not matched to a gene: 16. CDR3 DNA sequence: TGCAGTGCCCAGGGGGGGAGCGGGAGGGCCGGGACCTACAATGAGCAGTTCTTC. Its protein product is CSAQGGSGRAGTYNEQFF.

The CDR3 is CASSFSSGTTTSYEQYF. The CDR3 DNA follows: TGTGCCAGCAGCTTCTCATCCGGGACCACCACCTCCTACGAGCAGTACTTC. This chain links TRBV7-9 with TRBJ2-7; D tentatively reads TRBD1 or TRBD2 (5 bases each). The CDR3 has 17 residues. V shed 3 bases and J shed 0 bases, with 18 bases lying between them. CDR1 and CDR2 (germline): SEHNR, FQNEAQ (reference sequence).

The gene calls are TRBV5-1 and TRBJ2-7; D not resolved. V was shortened by 3 bases and J by 0 bases, with 16 bases between the two germline ends. The CDR3 consists of 16 residues. Germline CDR1 is SGHRS and CDR2 is YFSETQ. The DNA for the CDR3 is TGCGCCAGCAGCTCCCAAGGGCGGTCGAGCTCCTACGAGCAGTACTTC. This translates into CASSSQGRSSSYEQYF.

The V gene is TRBV6-5, the J gene TRBJ1-1, with 9 bases that match TRBD1. The V segment lost 2 bases and the J segment 4 bases; nucleotides outside the gene matches: 5. CDR1 MNHEY and CDR2 SVGAGI come from the germline V gene. The CDR3 contains 15 residues. The CDR3, as DNA: TGTGCCAGCAGTTACCACAGGGGGCTCGGCACTGAAGCTTTCTTT. As protein: CASSYHRGLGTEAFF.

This clonotype was counted only a few times. No conserved phenylalanine or tryptophan ends this CDR3, so it is likely a read error. The DNA is left out, because the CDR3 cannot be placed on it with certainty; the CDR3 is given as TCRdb lists it. This rearrangement joins TRBV7-2 to TRBJ2-1; TRBD1, the D gene given by the table, was not confirmed from the DNA. The CDR3 spans 13 residues, counting both ends. Germline CDR1 SGHTA, CDR2 FQGNSA. The CDR3 protein is CASSLGPTTPRVI.

The V call is TRBV25-1, the J call TRBJ1-1, with 11 bases identical to TRBD1. From germline, CDR1 is MGHDK and CDR2 SYGVNS. The CDR3 has 14 amino acids. Losses at the gene ends were 6 bases for V and 4 bases for J; bases not matched to a gene: 4. The CDR3 bases are TGTGCCAGCAGGGACAGGGGGCCGGGCACTGAAGCTTTCTTT. Protein sequence: CASRDRGPGTEAFF.

The genes are TRBV12-3 or TRBV12-4 and TRBJ1-1; D gene uncertain. The CDR3 is 14 residues long. Trimming pared 3 bases from V and 3 bases from J, leaving 11 bases between. This CDR3 is CASSFAAVHTEAFF. CDR3 DNA sequence: TGTGCCAGCAGTTTTGCGGCCGTGCACACTGAAGCTTTCTTT.

This clonotype was recorded a few times. The gene calls are TRBV7-2 and TRBJ2-5, with unresolved D. In germline, CDR1 is SGHTA, CDR2 FQGNSA. CDR3 length: 12 residues. V was trimmed by 5 bases and J by 2 bases, leaving 6 bases between them. The CDR3 protein is CASSPHQETQYF. In DNA, the CDR3 is TGTGCCAGCAGCCCCCATCAAGAGACCCAGTACTTC.

This clonotype was picked up one time. The rearrangement joins TRBV24-1 to TRBJ2-2; the D gene is possibly TRBD1 (6 bases). CDR3 size: 14 residues. V dropped 4 bases and J dropped 7 bases, with 12 bases sitting between them. Germline V lookup: CDR1 KGHDR, CDR2 SFDVKD. CDR3: CATSDRQVRGELFF. The CDR3 DNA is TGTGCCACCAGTGACCGACAGGTCCGCGGGGAGCTGTTTTTT.

V usage is TRBV28 and J usage is TRBJ2-2, with D possibly being TRBD1 or TRBD2 (6 bases each). Germline CDR1 reads MDHEN; CDR2 reads SYDVKM. This CDR3 comprises 13 residues. The CDR3 nucleotides read TGTGCAGGGGGGCGCGAGGACACCGGGGAGCTGTTTTTT. It specifies CAGGREDTGELFF.

The chain recombines TRBV6-2 or TRBV6-3 with TRBJ2-7; the match to TRBD2 covers 10 bases. This CDR3 has 14 residues. Germline V gene lookup returns CDR1 MNHEY and CDR2 SVGEGT. J lost 4 bases, V lost 4 bases, and 4 bases had no gene match. CDR3 bases: TGTGCCAGCAGTTCTAGCGGGAGTTATTACGAGCAGTACTTC. It encodes CASSSSGSYYEQYF.

This chain connects TRBV2 to TRBJ2-7; possible D gene TRBD1, 6 bases. V was clipped by 5 bases and J by 9 bases, with 14 bases between them. From germline, CDR1 is SNHLY and CDR2 FYNNEI. This CDR3 region has 12 residues. CDR3 residues: CASSPGALAQYF. For the CDR3, the DNA is TGTGCCAGCAGTCCAGGGGCCCTCGCGCAGTACTTC.

V usage is TRBV2 and J usage is TRBJ1-6, with D maybe TRBD1 (5 bases). Germline CDR1 and CDR2: SNHLY and FYNNEI. The CDR3 loop spans 15 amino acids. The V end was cut by 2 bases, the J end by 10 bases, with 15 bases between. The CDR3 region has the DNA TGTGCCAGCAGTGAAAGTGGGGCAGACACCTCACCCCTCCACTTT. This gives the protein CASSESGADTSPLHF.

This clonotype was detected a few times. The chain has TRBV6-5 and TRBJ1-2, with 12 bases matching TRBD1. The V segment lost 6 bases and the J segment 2 bases; nucleotides outside the gene matches: 4. Germline V gene data show CDR1 as MNHEY and CDR2 as SVGAGI. The CDR3 loop spans 15 amino acids. CDR3: CASSPGTGGNYGYTF. As DNA, the CDR3 is TGTGCCAGCAGCCCCGGGACAGGGGGCAACTATGGCTACACCTTC.

The chain uses TRBV11-3 and TRBJ2-2; D is undetermined. The CDR3 sequence is 13 residues long. Trimming stripped 1 base from V and 6 bases from J, with 6 bases between. Germline lookup yields CDR1 SGHNT and CDR2 YENEEA. Here the CDR3 reads CASSLGYAGELFF. As DNA, the CDR3 is TGTGCCAGCAGCTTAGGGTATGCCGGGGAGCTGTTTTTT.

This clonotype was found a few times. The chain carries TRBV28 and TRBJ1-2, with 9 positions matching TRBD1. V lost 6 bases and J lost 3; bases outside the gene matches: 14. CDR3 length: 17 residues. Germline lookup yields CDR1 MDHEN and CDR2 SYDVKM. The DNA of the CDR3 is TGTGCCAGCAGCTATCCACAGGGGGCGCTTCCCTACTATGGCTACACCTTC. Translating it yields CASSYPQGALPYYGYTF.

The chain is built from TRBV29-1 and TRBJ2-1, with TRBD2 identical over 7 bases. The CDR3 covers 13 residues. Germline CDR1 reads SQVTM; CDR2 reads ANQGSEA. After removal of 2 bases from V and 4 bases from J, the junction contained 2 bases not matched to a gene. The CDR3 sequence is CSVERGGYNEQFF. In DNA, the CDR3 is TGCAGCGTTGAACGGGGAGGGTACAATGAGCAGTTCTTC.

The chain combines TRBV6-5 with TRBJ1-4, with D hard to call. The V gene lost 3 bases and the J gene lost 8 bases, with 19 bases spanning the gap. The CDR3 is made up of 16 amino acids. The germline V gene has CDR1 MNHEY and CDR2 SVGAGI. The CDR3, as DNA: TGTGCCAGCAGTTATTCCTGGGGTGAGGGCGAGGAAAAACTGTTTTTT. The encoded protein is CASSYSWGEGEEKLFF.